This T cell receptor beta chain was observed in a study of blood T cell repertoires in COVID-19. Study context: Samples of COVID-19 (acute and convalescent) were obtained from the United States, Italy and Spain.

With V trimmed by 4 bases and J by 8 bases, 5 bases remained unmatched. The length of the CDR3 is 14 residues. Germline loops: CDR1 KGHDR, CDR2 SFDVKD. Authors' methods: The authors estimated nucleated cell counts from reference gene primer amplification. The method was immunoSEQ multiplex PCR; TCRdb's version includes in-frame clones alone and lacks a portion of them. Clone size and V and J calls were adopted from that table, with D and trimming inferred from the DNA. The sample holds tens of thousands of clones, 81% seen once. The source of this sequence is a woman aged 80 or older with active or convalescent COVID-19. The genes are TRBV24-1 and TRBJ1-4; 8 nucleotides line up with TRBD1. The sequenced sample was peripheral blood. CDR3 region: CATSDPGQGEKLFF. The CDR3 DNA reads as TGTGCCACCAGTGACCCAGGACAGGGAGAAAAACTGTTTTTT.